The clone carrying this T cell receptor beta chain was detected ten times or more. No antigen is known for it. Between the trimmed V and J ends, which lost 6 bases and 0 bases, there was a span of 14 bases. CDR3 size: 16 residues. This sample was taken from a study of T cell repertoires in cytomegalovirus infection. For the study at large: Matching HLA type, along with CMV infection, was indicated by public TCR beta signatures.

MiXCR was run by TCRdb on the reads, yielding one entry per CDR3 protein. The sample consists of fewer than 550,000 distinct CDR3 sequences, about 15% of them appearing once. Overall study results and limits: Dominating the ex vivo response were TCR beta clonotypes that were CMV-specific and HLA-C-restricted. Carriers of CMV plus the relevant HLA were identified by cumulative public TCR beta family frequency.

This chain joins TRBV12-3 or TRBV12-4 and TRBJ1-4; D remains ambiguous. The clonotype comes from a human donor in good health (CMV status not recorded). Some clones in this sample may be carry-over from other donors' samples. The sample was CD8+ T cells from PBMCs. CDR3 nucleotide sequence: TGTGCCAGCAGACCCTTGACGGGGACAACTAATGAAAAACTGTTTTTT. It codes for CASRPLTGTTNEKLFF.